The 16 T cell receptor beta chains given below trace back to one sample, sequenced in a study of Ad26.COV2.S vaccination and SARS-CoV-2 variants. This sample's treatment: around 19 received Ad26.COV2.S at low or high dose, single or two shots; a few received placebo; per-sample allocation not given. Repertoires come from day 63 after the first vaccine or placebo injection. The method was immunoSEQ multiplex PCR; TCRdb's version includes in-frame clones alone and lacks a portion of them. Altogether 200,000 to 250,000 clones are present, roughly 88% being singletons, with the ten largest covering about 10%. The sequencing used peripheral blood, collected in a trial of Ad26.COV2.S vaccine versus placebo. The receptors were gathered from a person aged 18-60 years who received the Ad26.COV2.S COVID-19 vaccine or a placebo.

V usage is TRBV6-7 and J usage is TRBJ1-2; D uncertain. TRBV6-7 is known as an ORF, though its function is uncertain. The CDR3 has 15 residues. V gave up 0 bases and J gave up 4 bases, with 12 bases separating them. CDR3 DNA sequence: TGTGCCAGCAGTTACTCGAGGGCAGGCCCCTATGGCTACACCTTC. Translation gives CASSYSRAGPYGYTF.

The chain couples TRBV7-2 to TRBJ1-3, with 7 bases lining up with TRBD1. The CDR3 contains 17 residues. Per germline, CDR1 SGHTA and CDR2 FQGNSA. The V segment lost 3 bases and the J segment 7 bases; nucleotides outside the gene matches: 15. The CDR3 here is CASSFTSQGGRGNTIYF. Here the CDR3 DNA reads TGTGCCAGCAGCTTCACTTCCCAGGGGGGCAGAGGGAACACCATATATTTT.

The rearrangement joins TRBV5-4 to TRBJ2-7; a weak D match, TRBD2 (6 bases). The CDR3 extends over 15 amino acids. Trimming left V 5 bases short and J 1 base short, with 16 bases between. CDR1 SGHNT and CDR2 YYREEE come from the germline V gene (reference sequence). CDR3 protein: CASSAGTFFSYEQYF. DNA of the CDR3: TGTGCCAGCAGTGCAGGGACTTTCTTTTCCTACGAGCAGTACTTC. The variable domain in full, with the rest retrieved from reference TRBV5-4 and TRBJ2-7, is ETGVTQSPTHLIKTRGQQVTLRCSSQSGHNTVSWYQQALGQGPQFIFQYYREEENGRGNFPPRFSGLQFPNYSSELNVNALELDDSALYLCASSAGTFFSYEQYFGPGTRLTVT.

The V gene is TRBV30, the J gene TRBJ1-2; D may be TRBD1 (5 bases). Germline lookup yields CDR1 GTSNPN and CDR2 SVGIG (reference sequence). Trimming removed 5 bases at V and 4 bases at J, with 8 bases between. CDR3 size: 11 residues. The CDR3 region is CAWGQGYGYTF. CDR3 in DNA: TGTGCCTGGGGCCAGGGCTATGGCTACACCTTC.

The CDR3 loop is CASSELDRSYEQYF. CDR3 in DNA: TGTGCCAGCAGTGAATTGGACAGGTCCTACGAGCAGTACTTC. The chain couples TRBV6-1 to TRBJ2-7, with 7 nucleotides matching TRBD1. Germline-derived CDR1 and CDR2 are MNHNS and SASEGT. The J segment lost 1 base and the V segment lost 2 bases, leaving 2 bases of the junction unmatched. The CDR3 has 14 amino acids.

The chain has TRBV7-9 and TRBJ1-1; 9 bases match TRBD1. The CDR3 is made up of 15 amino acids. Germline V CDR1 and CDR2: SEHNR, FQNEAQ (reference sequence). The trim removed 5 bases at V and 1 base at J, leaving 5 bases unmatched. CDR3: CASSRGDRENTEAFF. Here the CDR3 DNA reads TGTGCCAGCAGCCGTGGGGACAGGGAGAACACTGAAGCTTTCTTT.

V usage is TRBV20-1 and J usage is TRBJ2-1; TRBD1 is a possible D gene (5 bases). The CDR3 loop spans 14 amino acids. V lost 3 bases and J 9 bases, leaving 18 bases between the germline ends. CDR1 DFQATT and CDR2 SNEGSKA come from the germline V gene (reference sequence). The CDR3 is CSASLSGPRGEQFF. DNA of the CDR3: TGCAGTGCTAGTCTTTCCGGGCCAAGGGGTGAGCAGTTCTTC.

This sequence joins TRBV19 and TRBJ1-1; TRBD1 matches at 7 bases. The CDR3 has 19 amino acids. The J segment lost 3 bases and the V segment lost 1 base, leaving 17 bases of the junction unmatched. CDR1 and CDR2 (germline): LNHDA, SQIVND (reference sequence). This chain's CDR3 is CASSIGTPGIGGRDTEAFF. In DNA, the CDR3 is TGTGCCAGTAGTATAGGCACACCGGGAATAGGGGGCAGGGACACTGAAGCTTTCTTT.

The CDR3 nucleotides read TGCGCCAGCAGCCAAGGTGTAGGCCGGTACGAGCAGTACTTC. Protein product: CASSQGVGRYEQYF. V is TRBV4-3 and J is TRBJ2-7, with D unclear. This CDR3 contains 14 residues. V lost 1 base, J lost 4 bases, and 11 bases lay in between. Germline V gives CDR1 LGHNA, CDR2 YSLEER.

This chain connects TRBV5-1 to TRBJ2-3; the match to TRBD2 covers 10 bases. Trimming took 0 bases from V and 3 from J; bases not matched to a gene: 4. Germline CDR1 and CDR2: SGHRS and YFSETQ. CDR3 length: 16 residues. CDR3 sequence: CASSLGGSGGTDTQYF. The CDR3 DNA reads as TGCGCCAGCAGCTTGGGAGGTAGCGGGGGGACAGATACGCAGTATTTT.

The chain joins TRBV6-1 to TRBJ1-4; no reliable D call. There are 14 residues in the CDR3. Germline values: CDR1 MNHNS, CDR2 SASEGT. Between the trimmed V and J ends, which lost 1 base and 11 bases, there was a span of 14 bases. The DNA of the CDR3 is TGTGCCAGCAGTGAAGTAGGGAGGTCTGCCAAACTGTTTTTT. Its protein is CASSEVGRSAKLFF.

The CDR3 region is CASSQGLAGRGEQYF. CDR3 sequence (DNA): TGCGCCAGCAGCCAAGGACTAGCGGGAAGAGGTGAGCAGTACTTC. The J gene is TRBJ2-7, the V gene TRBV4-1; 11 nucleotides match TRBD2. CDR1 and CDR2 (germline): MGHRA, YSYEKL. The CDR3 is made up of 15 amino acids. J was trimmed by 7 bases and V by 1 base; bases with no gene match: 6.

CDR3 amino acids: CAWSFTDLSYEQYF. CDR3 coding DNA: TGTGCCTGGAGTTTTACGGACCTCTCCTACGAGCAGTACTTC. The rearrangement uses TRBV30 and TRBJ2-7; D remains ambiguous. Germline assignment: CDR1 GTSNPN and CDR2 SVGIG (reference sequence). CDR3 size: 14 residues. V was cut by 2 bases and J by 0 bases, with 11 bases left in between. The variable domain in full, with the rest retrieved from reference TRBV30 and TRBJ2-7, is SQTIHQWPATLVQPVGSPLSLECTVEGTSNPNLYWYRQAAGRGLQLLFYSVGIGQISSEVPQNLSASRPQDRQFILSSKKLLLSDSGFYLCAWSFTDLSYEQYFGPGTRLTVT.

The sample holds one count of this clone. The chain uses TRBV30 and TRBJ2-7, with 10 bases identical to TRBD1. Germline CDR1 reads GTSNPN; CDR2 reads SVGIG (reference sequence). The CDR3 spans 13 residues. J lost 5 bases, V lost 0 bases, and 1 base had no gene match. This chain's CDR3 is CAWSVDRGDEQYF. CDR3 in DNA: TGTGCCTGGAGTGTGGACAGGGGGGACGAGCAGTACTTC.

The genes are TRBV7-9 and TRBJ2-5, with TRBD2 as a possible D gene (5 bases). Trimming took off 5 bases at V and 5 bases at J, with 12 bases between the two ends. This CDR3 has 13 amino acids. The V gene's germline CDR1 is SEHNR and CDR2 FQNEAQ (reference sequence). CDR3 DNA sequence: TGTGCCAGCAGCGGGGTCCGGGGTGAGACCCAGTACTTC. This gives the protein CASSGVRGETQYF.

Here the CDR3 DNA reads TGTGCCTGGAGTGTACAGGCAGGCGGCTACACCTTC. Encoded protein: CAWSVQAGGYTF. The V call is TRBV30, the J call TRBJ1-2; D is perhaps TRBD1 (5 bases). V lost 0 bases, J lost 8 bases, and 10 bases lay in between. There are 12 residues in the CDR3. The V gene's germline CDR1 is GTSNPN and CDR2 SVGIG (reference sequence).